This T cell receptor (beta chain) emerged from a study of T cell responses to AZD1222 COVID-19 vaccine. Study background: Pooled in the analysis were second doses at about 4 or about 12 weeks.

The length of the CDR3 is 14 residues. CDR1 and CDR2 (germline): SGHTA, FQGNSA. V gave up 1 base and J gave up 6 bases, with 13 bases separating them. General observations from the study: The donor cohort was predominantly white British with a female majority, and clonal diversity may have been underestimated. Nearly half of spike-specific TCRs reportedly target variant regions that are unmutated in the B.1.351 and B.1.1.7 variants.

Data came from immunoSEQ multiplex PCR; TCRdb stores just in-frame clones and leaves some out. The data contain about 120,000 clones, 70% to 85% of them seen just once; the ten biggest clones take up roughly 6.2%. Turning to this clone: Its antigen remains unknown.

The specimen comprised peripheral blood, sampled on day 0 of AZD1222 vaccination. The rearrangement links TRBV7-2 to TRBJ2-7; possible D gene TRBD2, 6 bases. The clonotype originates from an adult in good health. The CDR3 bases are TGTGCCAGCAGCTTAGGTCCGGCCGGGGGCGAGCAGTACTTC. Encoded protein: CASSLGPAGGEQYF.